The source of this TCR beta chain is a study of control samples from healthy donors and cancer patients. Turning to this clone: In the same sample, other DNA sequences code for this CDR3.

The CDR3 loop spans 12 amino acids. Trimming took off 3 bases at V and 1 base at J, with 3 bases between the two ends. Germline V gene lookup returns CDR1 MDHEN and CDR2 SYDVKM. The repertoire was sequenced with immunoSEQ multiplex PCR; TCRdb's copy has only in-frame clones and lacks some. This sample has 40,000 to 50,000 clones, with about 95% found just once. The chain uses TRBV28 and TRBJ1-1, with D unresolved. The receptor's source is a man in his fifties or sixties in good health. Material: blood. Here the CDR3 DNA reads TGTGCCAGCAGTTTGCAGAACACTGAAGCTTTCTTT. The encoded protein is CASSLQNTEAFF.